One and the same sample provided the 21 T cell receptor beta chains below, sequenced in a study of T-cell memory formation after mild COVID-19. Via MiXCR, TCRdb re-called the 5' RACE reads, giving one row per CDR3 protein. The table shows around 55,000 distinct CDR3 sequences, with over 7.5% occurring only once. Sequences were obtained from PBMCs or a T cell subset sorted from them (not recorded which). Receptor source: a man younger than 30 who had mild COVID-19 (a few samples of this study predate the infection). Cell type and time point are not known.

This clonotype has a single count. The rearrangement joins TRBV10-2 to TRBJ2-7; D gene unclear. The length of the CDR3 is 10 residues. V shed 4 bases and J shed 4 bases, with 2 bases lying between them. Germline V gene lookup returns CDR1 WSHSY and CDR2 SAAADI. Here the CDR3 DNA reads TGCGCCAGCAGTGGGTACGAGCAGTACTTC. Its translation: CASSGYEQYF.

The rearrangement links TRBV20-1 to TRBJ1-2; D call uncertain. Germline V gene data show CDR1 as DFQATT and CDR2 as SNEGSKA (reference sequence). The ends were cut back, 3 bases at V and 4 bases at J, with 12 bases in the middle. The length of the CDR3 is 13 residues. The CDR3 here is CSASWQDPYGYTF. CDR3 DNA: TGCAGTGCTAGTTGGCAGGACCCCTATGGCTACACCTTC.

This clonotype was counted many times. The chain recombines TRBV7-2 with TRBJ2-1; D ambiguous. The V gene lost 4 bases and the J gene lost 4 bases, with 11 bases spanning the gap. Germline CDR1 is SGHTA and CDR2 is FQGNSA. This CDR3 has 14 residues. The CDR3 DNA is TGTGCCAGCAGCTCCACGACGGAGTACAATGAGCAGTTCTTC. It yields the protein CASSSTTEYNEQFF.

The chain links TRBV5-4 to TRBJ2-2; 7 positions agree with TRBD2. Germline values: CDR1 SGHNT, CDR2 YYREEE (reference sequence). V was clipped by 4 bases and J by 4 bases; unmatched bases: 10. The CDR3 spans 16 residues. CDR3 sequence: CASSSGRGSRTGELFF. CDR3 coding DNA: TGTGCCAGCAGCAGTGGGCGGGGGTCACGCACCGGGGAGCTGTTTTTT. The whole variable domain, remainder taken from reference TRBV5-4 and TRBJ2-2, is ETGVTQSPTHLIKTRGQQVTLRCSSQSGHNTVSWYQQALGQGPQFIFQYYREEENGRGNFPPRFSGLQFPNYSSELNVNALELDDSALYLCASSSGRGSRTGELFFGEGSRLTVL.

CDR3 bases: TGTGCCAGCAGCCCACTTAGCGGGGGGGCTAACAATGAGCAGTTCTTC. This codes for CASSPLSGGANNEQFF. The chain carries TRBV5-6 and TRBJ2-1, with 11 bases aligning to TRBD2. This CDR3 comprises 16 residues. CDR1 and CDR2 from the germline V gene are SGHDT and YYEEEE. With 4 bases clipped from V and 5 bases from J, the junction kept 8 bases outside the gene matches.

This chain joins TRBV12-3 or TRBV12-4 and TRBJ2-2; 8 bases agree with TRBD1. V gave up 6 bases and J gave up 2 bases; unmatched junction bases: 8. This CDR3 comprises 16 residues. CDR3 DNA: TGTGCCAGCAGCTTCGGGACAGGAACTAACACCGGGGAGCTGTTTTTT. Translation gives CASSFGTGTNTGELFF.

There are a few counts of this clonotype. The chain is built from TRBV5-1 and TRBJ2-1; the match to TRBD1 covers 7 bases. This CDR3 is 15 amino acids long. In germline, CDR1 is SGHRS, CDR2 YFSETQ. With 1 base clipped from V and 4 bases from J, the junction kept 5 bases outside the gene matches. In DNA form, the CDR3 reads TGCGCCAGCAGCTTGTCGGCAGGGGGTTACAATGAGCAGTTCTTC. Its protein is CASSLSAGGYNEQFF.

This clonotype was found a few times. The rearrangement uses TRBV28 and TRBJ2-1, with TRBD1 matching 7 bases. The CDR3 is 14 residues long. After removal of 7 bases from V and 3 bases from J, the junction contained 6 bases not matched to a gene. Per germline, CDR1 MDHEN and CDR2 SYDVKM. For the CDR3, the DNA is TGTGCCAGCACCTTGGGACAGCACTACAATGAGCAGTTCTTC. Protein sequence: CASTLGQHYNEQFF.

V and J are TRBV4-1 and TRBJ2-5; D might be TRBD1 (5 bases). Trimming pared 4 bases from V and 5 bases from J, leaving 20 bases between. The CDR3 sequence is 16 residues long. Per germline, CDR1 MGHRA and CDR2 YSYEKL. In DNA form, the CDR3 reads TGCGCCAGCAGCCGCGCCAGCCCGACAGAGTCGGAGACCCAGTACTTC. The encoded protein is CASSRASPTESETQYF.

The CDR3 sequence: CASRGTGANSNQPQHF. The CDR3 coding sequence is TGTGCCAGCAGAGGGACCGGGGCTAATAGCAATCAGCCCCAGCATTTT. The V and J genes are TRBV6-5 and TRBJ1-5, with D possibly matching TRBD1 (5 bases). Per germline, CDR1 MNHEY and CDR2 SVGAGI. This CDR3 contains 16 residues. The germline V and J ends were trimmed by 6 bases and 0 bases, with 15 bases remaining between them.

This clonotype came up many times. The J gene is TRBJ2-7, the V gene TRBV5-1, with 10 positions matching TRBD2. The CDR3 spans 15 residues. Germline-derived CDR1 and CDR2 are SGHRS and YFSETQ. V dropped 2 bases and J dropped 2; count of bases not matched to a gene: 4. The CDR3 here is CASSFGSGGTYEQYF. CDR3 DNA sequence: TGCGCCAGCAGCTTCGGTAGCGGGGGGACCTACGAGCAGTACTTC.

The V and J genes are TRBV6-2 or TRBV6-3 and TRBJ1-4, with 8 bases lining up with TRBD1. This CDR3 spans 19 amino acids. Germline CDR1 is MNHEY and CDR2 is SVGEGT. The ends lost 6 bases at V and 10 bases at J; junction bases unmatched: 25. CDR3 in DNA: TGTGCCAGCAGCCAGGCCGGGACAGGCCTCGGTGAGCCCAGGGGAAAACTGTTTTTT. It translates to CASSQAGTGLGEPRGKLFF.

The rearrangement links TRBV7-2 to TRBJ2-7; D is unclear. This CDR3 contains 13 residues. Germline loops: CDR1 SGHTA, CDR2 FQGNSA. The V and J ends lost 2 bases and 4 bases respectively, with 9 bases between them. CDR3: CASSLSQAYEQYV. CDR3 coding DNA: TGTGCCAGCAGCTTATCTCAGGCATACGAGCAGTACGTC.

The chain employs TRBV20-1 and TRBJ2-5; D not resolved. This CDR3 region has 12 residues. Looked up from germline, CDR1 is DFQATT and CDR2 is SNEGSKA (reference sequence). V lost 6 bases to trimming and J lost 0 bases, with 8 bases between them. This CDR3 reads CSAPRNQETQYF. The CDR3 nucleotides are TGCAGTGCACCTAGAAACCAAGAGACCCAGTACTTC.

The gene calls are TRBV18 and TRBJ2-1; 12 nucleotides agree with TRBD2. V was clipped by 2 bases and J by 5 bases; unmatched bases: 4. CDR3 length: 16 residues. Per germline, CDR1 KGHSH and CDR2 LQKENI. CDR3 amino acids: CASSPSGTSGHNEQFF. DNA for the CDR3: TGTGCCAGCTCACCAAGTGGGACTAGCGGGCACAATGAGCAGTTCTTC.

The CDR3 nucleotides read TGCAGTGCTAGTATTTCAATCGCAGATACGCAGTATTTT. Translation gives CSASISIADTQYF. The chain recombines TRBV20-1 with TRBJ2-3; D is ambiguous. CDR3 length equals 13 residues. The germline gives CDR1 DFQATT, CDR2 SNEGSKA (reference sequence). V was trimmed by 3 bases and J by 4 bases, leaving 11 bases between them.

In this sample, this clonotype turned up a few times. V and J are TRBV7-2 and TRBJ1-1, with TRBD1 matching 10 bases. CDR1 is SGHTA and CDR2 is FQGNSA in the germline V gene. Trimming at V came to 2 bases and at J to 0 bases, leaving 9 bases not matched to a gene. CDR3 length: 18 residues. The CDR3 DNA is TGTGCCAGCAGCTTAAGGGGCGGGACAGGGGAACTGAACACTGAAGCTTTCTTT. Translating gives CASSLRGGTGELNTEAFF.

This clonotype was observed a handful of times. This sequence joins TRBV12-3 or TRBV12-4 and TRBJ1-1; a weak D match, TRBD1 (6 bases). V was clipped by 5 bases and J by 0 bases, with 10 bases between them. The CDR3 extends over 14 amino acids. CDR3 residues: CASSRDIVNTEAFF. CDR3 sequence (DNA): TGTGCCAGCAGTCGGGACATAGTGAACACTGAAGCTTTCTTT.

The V and J genes are TRBV28 and TRBJ1-1; D possibly corresponds to TRBD1 (6 bases). The V gene's germline CDR1 is MDHEN and CDR2 SYDVKM. Trimming took 5 bases from V and 4 from J, leaving 17 bases between them. The CDR3 contains 15 residues. CDR3 residues: CASSPGSGRGTEAFF. CDR3 nucleotides: TGTGCCAGCAGTCCCGGTTCTGGCAGGGGCACTGAAGCTTTCTTT.

This clonotype was seen a handful of times. The chain recombines TRBV10-3 with TRBJ1-2, with TRBD1 matching 9 bases. This CDR3 has 15 amino acids. From germline, CDR1 is ENHRY and CDR2 SYGVKD. V dropped 7 bases and J dropped 4; count of bases not matched to a gene: 10. The CDR3 DNA reads as TGTGCCATCAACGCACCGGGACAGGGTTTCTATGGCTACACCTTC. Its protein product is CAINAPGQGFYGYTF.

The chain is built from TRBV7-2 and TRBJ2-3; TRBD2 aligns across 12 bases. This CDR3 contains 16 residues. Germline V CDR1 and CDR2: SGHTA, FQGNSA. J was trimmed by 4 bases and V by 5 bases; bases with no gene match: 7. The CDR3, as DNA: TGTGCCAGCAGCCGGACCTCTAGCGGGGGGGCAGATACGCAGTATTTT. It translates to CASSRTSSGGADTQYF.